Below, 5 T cell receptor beta chains from the same sample are listed, as sequenced in a study of shared clonotypes between healthy human individuals. Profiling relied on immunoSEQ multiplex PCR, and the TCRdb table lists in-frame clones only, not all of them. The sample contains about 600,000 clones, around three quarters of which appear only once. The sequenced material came from PBMCs. Receptor source: a woman between 40 and 50 years old in good health. Some clones in this sample may be carry-over from other donors' samples.

The rearrangement links TRBV6-5 to TRBJ1-2, with 7 bases fitting TRBD1. The V gene end was trimmed by 2 bases and the J gene end by 8 bases; junction bases not matched to a gene: 5. Per the germline V gene, CDR1 is MNHEY and CDR2 is SVGAGI. The CDR3 spans 13 residues. The CDR3 reads CASSYDRVGGYTF. The CDR3 region has the DNA TGTGCCAGCAGTTACGACAGGGTAGGGGGCTACACCTTC.

As to this clone: This likely came from a read error, as a far larger clone is one base away. J is TRBJ2-2 and V is TRBV28, with TRBD1 matching 7 bases. This CDR3 region has 14 residues. With V trimmed by 6 bases and J by 3 bases, 4 bases remained unmatched. Per the germline V gene, CDR1 is MDHEN and CDR2 is SYDVKM. For the CDR3, the DNA is TGTGCCAGCAGGGCCGGGACAGACACCGGGGAGCTGTTTTTT. It translates to CASRAGTDTGELFF.

This sequence joins TRBV18 and TRBJ2-5, with D uncertain. V shed 2 bases and J shed 5 bases, with 12 bases lying between them. The CDR3 extends over 14 amino acids. The V gene's germline CDR1 is KGHSH and CDR2 LQKENI. CDR3 residues: CASSPRSRVETQYF. The CDR3 region has the DNA TGTGCCAGCTCACCAAGGTCTAGGGTGGAGACCCAGTACTTC.

Regarding this clone: Additional DNA sequences in this sample encode the identical CDR3. The CDR3 bases are TGTGCCAGCAGCTTATCACTAGCGGGACCCTCCTACGAGCAGTACTTC. Amino acid sequence: CASSLSLAGPSYEQYF. The V and J genes are TRBV7-2 and TRBJ2-7, with 10 bases lining up with TRBD2. Per germline, CDR1 SGHTA and CDR2 FQGNSA. This CDR3 spans 16 amino acids. Trimming took 2 bases from V and 0 from J; bases not matched to a gene: 4. The full variable domain, rest sourced from reference TRBV7-2 and TRBJ2-7, is GAGVSQSPSNKVTEKGKDVELRCDPISGHTALYWYRQSLGQGLEFLIYFQGNSAPDKSGLPSDRFSAERTGGSVSTLTIQRTQQEDSAVYLCASSLSLAGPSYEQYFGPGTRLTVT.

The gene calls are TRBV10-3 and TRBJ2-1; the match to TRBD2 covers 9 bases. From germline, CDR1 is ENHRY and CDR2 SYGVKD. The J segment lost 0 bases and the V segment lost 11 bases, leaving 11 bases of the junction unmatched. The CDR3 has 16 residues. The CDR3 is CASGLASVSSYNEQFF. DNA for the CDR3: TGTGCCTCGGGACTAGCCAGTGTTAGCTCCTACAATGAGCAGTTCTTC.